Below, one T cell receptor beta chain is given with its context. The sample is drawn from a study of blood T cell repertoires in COVID-19. In the study overall: Material from acute and convalescent COVID-19 was sourced from the United States, Italy and Spain. T cells, B-cell-depleted T cells, or PBMCs supplied cDNA or gDNA.

Per the germline V gene, CDR1 is LGHNA and CDR2 is YNFKEQ. V was clipped by 4 bases and J by 7 bases, with 17 bases between them. The CDR3 loop spans 14 amino acids. Original processing methods: For nucleated cells, counts were estimated from reference gene primer amplification. Produced via immunoSEQ multiplex PCR; TCRdb's table is partial and in-frame only. V, J and clone size derive from that table, while D and trimming were established from the DNA sequence. The sample carries fewer than 350,000 clones, 88% recorded once. This chain joins TRBV4-2 and TRBJ2-7, with D possibly being TRBD2 (5 bases). This TCR was sampled from a man between 18 and 29 years old with active or convalescent COVID-19. The sequencing input was peripheral blood. CDR3 DNA: TGTGCCAGCAGCCCCAGGTCGGGGTTTGGAGAGCAGTACTTC. Its translation: CASSPRSGFGEQYF.